The source of this T cell receptor beta chain is a study of blood T cell repertoires in COVID-19. Overall study context: Some COVID-19 samples were acute and others convalescent; all came from the United States, Italy and Spain. The analysed material was cDNA or gDNA that came from T cells, B-cell-depleted T cells, or PBMCs.

As originally analysed: Reference gene primer amplification in the assay estimated nucleated cell counts. This table comes from immunoSEQ multiplex PCR, and its TCRdb copy is limited to in-frame clones, with some not included. Clone size and the V and J calls come from that table; the DNA yielded D and trimming. The table lists over 200,000 clones, 75% to 90% of them singletons. This CDR3 has 13 residues. The ends were cut back, 6 bases at V and 6 bases at J, with 14 bases in the middle. The germline V gene encodes CDR1 PRHDT and CDR2 FYEKMQ (reference sequence). This sequence was found in a human donor in a cohort sampled during active COVID-19. The V gene is TRBV13, the J gene TRBJ1-1; D not resolved. The sequenced sample consisted of peripheral blood. In DNA, the CDR3 is TGTGCCAGCAGAGAAAATGGGAGGGCTGAAGCTTTCTTT. This codes for CASRENGRAEAFF.